The sequence of this TCR beta chain was determined in a study of radiation and T cells in renal cell carcinoma. As regards this clone: What it recognizes is unknown.

Libraries were prepared by immunoSEQ multiplex PCR; TCRdb keeps only in-frame clonotypes and omits some of them. The repertoire holds more than 120,000 clones, with about 86% as singletons. Specified time point: blood 4 weeks post-SBRT, at nephrectomy. Sample treatment: 15 Gy SBRT to primary tumor, nephrectomy 4 weeks later. Nephrectomy followed 15 Gy stereotactic body radiation by 4 weeks. After SBRT, blood was collected at 2 and 4 weeks, plus baseline. General study findings and limits: From baseline, blood top tumor clonotypes peaked at 2 weeks post-radiation.

The CDR3 runs 14 residues. V lost 0 bases and J 6 bases, leaving 10 bases between the germline ends. The V gene's germline CDR1 is MNHEY and CDR2 SVGAGI. Specimen: blood, collected from a patient whose treatment included radiotherapy and nephrectomy. This chain links TRBV6-5 with TRBJ2-3; D gene unclear. This sequence was found in a woman between 50 and 59 years old with renal cell carcinoma. The CDR3 sequence: CASSYSGLPDTQYF. CDR3 nucleotides: TGTGCCAGCAGTTACTCCGGGTTACCGGATACGCAGTATTTT.